The present entry profiles one T cell receptor (beta chain) with its context. Here immunoSEQ multiplex PCR was the method, and the copy in TCRdb shows in-frame clones only, minus some. This table holds tens of thousands of clones, just under 85% found once. This CDR3 region has 13 residues. Germline CDR1 is LNHDA and CDR2 is SQIVND (reference sequence). The ends were cut back, 6 bases at V and 6 bases at J, with 12 bases in the middle. These data come from a study of blood T cell repertoires in COVID-19. The chain is built from TRBV19 and TRBJ1-5; D is perhaps TRBD1 (5 bases). The sample comprised peripheral blood. The TCR was taken from a man between 65 and 85 years old with acute or convalescent COVID-19. CDR3 in DNA: TGTGCCAGTAGGTTGGGAGGGGCTCAGCCCCAGCATTTT. Its translation is CASRLGGAQPQHF.